This is a list of T cell receptor beta chains from one sample in a study of blood T cell repertoires in COVID-19. This table comes from immunoSEQ multiplex PCR, and its TCRdb copy is limited to in-frame clones, with some not included. The sample contains 250,000 to 350,000 clones, roughly 83% of which appear only once. Sample: peripheral blood. The receptor set was obtained from a human donor with COVID-19, enrolled during active disease. The donor label of this sample is uncertain. Each CDR3 is given with its conserved first and last residue. The D gene is left open where the match is weak.

TRBV24-1,19,TRBD2,TRBJ2-3,CATSDSTWSSGVGPDTQYF,TGTGCCACCAGTGATTCCACTTGGTCTAGCGGGGTCGGGCCAGATACGCAGTATTTT
TRBV18,15,TRBD1,TRBJ2-7,CASSPLGTGDHEQYF,TGTGCCAGCTCACCACTGGGGACAGGGGACCACGAGCAGTACTTC
TRBV5-4,12,.,TRBJ1-2,CASKGVGYGYTF,TGTGCCAGCAAGGGGGTGGGCTATGGCTACACCTTC
TRBV11-1,15,.,TRBJ1-2,CASSLGGAGDYGYTF,TGTGCCAGCAGCTTAGGAGGAGCAGGGGACTATGGCTACACCTTC
TRBV7-3,13,.,TRBJ2-1,CASSPNSYNEQFF,TGTGCCAGCAGCCCCAACTCCTACAATGAGCAGTTCTTC
TRBV19,16,.,TRBJ2-2,CASSITGPTNTGELFF,TGTGCCAGTAGTATTACAGGGCCGACGAACACCGGGGAGCTGTTTTTT
TRBV15,17,.,TRBJ2-3,CATSRRQGLMGTDTQYF,TGTGCCACCAGCAGACGACAAGGACTAATGGGTACAGATACGCAGTATTTT
TRBV2,14,.,TRBJ1-3,CASQVSLSGNTIYF,TGTGCCAGTCAGGTGTCTCTCTCTGGAAACACCATATATTTT
TRBV9,14,.,TRBJ1-4,CASSLGGVGEKLFF,TGTGCCAGCAGTTTAGGGGGGGTTGGTGAAAAACTGTTTTTT
TRBV7-2,17,TRBD1,TRBJ1-2,CASSLGGTGGENYGYTF,TGTGCCAGCAGCTTGGGCGGGACAGGGGGCGAGAACTATGGCTACACCTTC
TRBV28,15,.,TRBJ2-2,CASSVNRGGTGELFF,TGTGCCAGCAGTGTGAACAGGGGGGGTACCGGGGAGCTGTTTTTT
TRBV29-1,14,.,TRBJ2-5,CSVAEGGAQETQYF,TGCAGCGTTGCCGAGGGGGGGGCCCAAGAGACCCAGTACTTC